This T cell receptor beta chain was recovered during a study of blood T cell repertoires in COVID-19. CDR1 and CDR2 from the germline V gene are SGDLS and YYNGEE. This CDR3 spans 14 amino acids. Trimming removed 4 bases from V and 4 bases from J; junction bases left unmatched: 4. Clones were sequenced by immunoSEQ multiplex PCR, and TCRdb holds only the in-frame ones, with some missing. Here the sample spans fewer than 25,000 clones, roughly nine tenths being singletons. The material sequenced was peripheral blood. The chain joins TRBV9 to TRBJ2-1; 8 bases are shared with TRBD1. This TCR was recovered from a man aged 65-85 years with acute or convalescent COVID-19. The CDR3 bases are TGTGCCAGCAGCACGACAGGGGATTACAATGAGCAGTTCTTC. As protein: CASSTTGDYNEQFF.